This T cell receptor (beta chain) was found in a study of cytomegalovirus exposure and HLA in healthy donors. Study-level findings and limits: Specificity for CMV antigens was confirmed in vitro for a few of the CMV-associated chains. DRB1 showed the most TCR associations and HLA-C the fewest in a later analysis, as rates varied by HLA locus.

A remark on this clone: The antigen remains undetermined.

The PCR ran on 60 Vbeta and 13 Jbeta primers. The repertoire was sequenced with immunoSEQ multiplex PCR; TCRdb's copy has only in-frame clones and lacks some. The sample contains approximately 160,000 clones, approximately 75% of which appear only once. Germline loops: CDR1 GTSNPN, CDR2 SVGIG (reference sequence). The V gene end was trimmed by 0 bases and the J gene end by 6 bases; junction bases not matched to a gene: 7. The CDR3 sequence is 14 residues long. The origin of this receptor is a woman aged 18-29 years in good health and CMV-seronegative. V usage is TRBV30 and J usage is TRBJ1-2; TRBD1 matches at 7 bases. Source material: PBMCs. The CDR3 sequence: CAWSVLLTGNGYTF. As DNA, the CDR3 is TGTGCCTGGAGTGTACTCCTGACAGGGAATGGCTACACCTTC.